This TCR beta chain was observed in a study of cytomegalovirus exposure and HLA in healthy donors. Turning to the study itself: Among several hundred genotyped donors, roughly 81% fell in the Caucasian-associated ancestry cluster. General study points: More clonal expansion characterized HLA-associated TCR beta chains than equally common others in a later analysis.

On this clone itself: As yet, its antigen is unknown.

CDR1 is MGHDK, CDR2 SYGVNS, per germline. This CDR3 comprises 11 residues. V lost 6 bases and J lost 5, with 7 bases in between. Regarding donors, all were healthy bone marrow donors. At the time of sampling, donors were nominally healthy, though unrecorded immune exposures were likely. Primers: 60 Vbeta forward and 13 Jbeta reverse. TCRdb's table, derived via immunoSEQ multiplex PCR, lists solely in-frame clones and lacks some. The sample has 70,000 or so clones, roughly 85% seen once; the top ten hold 1.5% to 2%. What was sequenced was PBMCs. The rearrangement links TRBV25-1 to TRBJ1-2, with D hard to call. The origin of this receptor is a woman in her thirties in good health and CMV-seronegative. The CDR3 nucleotides read TGTGCCAGCAGGGACTTTTATGGCTACACCTTC. It specifies CASRDFYGYTF.